This TCR beta chain was captured in a study of T cell changes during pregnancy in multiple sclerosis. Method: immunoSEQ multiplex PCR; TCRdb's copy keeps in-frame clones and lacks some. The data hold tens of thousands of clones, with approximately 92% observed a single time. The CDR3 covers 20 residues. V dropped 2 bases and J dropped 0 bases, with 23 bases sitting between them. The germline V gene has CDR1 MDHEN and CDR2 SYDVKM. The gene calls are TRBV28 and TRBJ1-5; D is possibly TRBD1 (6 bases). Material: CD4+ T cells from peripheral blood mononuclear cells, obtained after pregnancy. This clonotype was sampled from a female donor in good health, enrolled as a control in a pregnancy study. The CDR3 loop reads CASSLAKGLRGGVSNQPQHF. CDR3 nucleotide sequence: TGTGCCAGCAGTTTAGCCAAGGGGCTCAGGGGAGGGGTTAGCAATCAGCCCCAGCATTTT.